The clone carrying this T cell receptor (beta chain) was picked up one time. These data come from a study of blood T cell repertoires in COVID-19. Assay: immunoSEQ multiplex PCR; the TCRdb copy retains only in-frame clones and omits some. The sample includes some 140,000 clones, around four fifths of them seen just once. The J segment lost 10 bases and the V segment lost 4 bases, leaving 0 bases of the junction unmatched. Germline CDR1 and CDR2: SEHNR and FQNEAQ (reference sequence). The CDR3 runs 11 residues. The sample taken for sequencing was PBMCs or T cells enriched from blood (not recorded which). The rearrangement uses TRBV7-9 and TRBJ2-1; TRBD1 matches 8 bases. The receptor was isolated from a young man who had recovered from COVID-19. DNA of the CDR3: TGTGCCAGCAGCTGGACAGGGGAGCAGTTCTTC. Residues: CASSWTGEQFF.